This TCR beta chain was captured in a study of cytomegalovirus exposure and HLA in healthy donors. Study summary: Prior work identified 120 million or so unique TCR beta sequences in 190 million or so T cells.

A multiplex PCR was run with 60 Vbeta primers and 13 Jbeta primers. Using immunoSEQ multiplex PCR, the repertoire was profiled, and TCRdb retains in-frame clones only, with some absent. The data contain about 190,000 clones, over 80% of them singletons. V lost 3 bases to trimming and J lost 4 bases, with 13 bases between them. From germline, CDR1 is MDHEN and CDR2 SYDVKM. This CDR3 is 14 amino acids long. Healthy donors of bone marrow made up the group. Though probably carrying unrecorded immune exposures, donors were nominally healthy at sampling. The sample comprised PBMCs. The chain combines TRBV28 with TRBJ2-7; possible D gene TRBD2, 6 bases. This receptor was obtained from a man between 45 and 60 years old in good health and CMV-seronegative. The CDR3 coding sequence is TGTGCCAGCAGTTTGGGTAGGGACTGGTACGAGCAGTACTTC. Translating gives CASSLGRDWYEQYF.